Sequencing of this T cell receptor (beta chain) was carried out in a study of T cells in Graves' hyperthyroidism and ophthalmopathy. Study-wide context: At the time of initial diagnosis and before any treatment, peripheral blood was collected.

The germline V gene encodes CDR1 MDHEN and CDR2 SYDVKM. The CDR3 covers 15 residues. With 3 bases clipped from V and 8 bases from J, the junction kept 9 bases outside the gene matches. This clonotype was seen just once. Clinical Activity Scores of at least 3, NOSPECS grades of at least 4 and durations under 3 months characterized ophthalmopathy patients. From RNA transcripts, TCR beta CDR3 regions were amplified. RT-PCR in the first round (using the HTBI primer set) targeted the TCR CDR3. MiXCR, applied by TCRdb to the multiplex PCR reads, yields one record per CDR3 protein. In the table there are around 270,000 distinct CDR3 sequences, approximately 19% of which are singletons.

V gene TRBV28 combines with J gene TRBJ2-1, with 8 bases aligning to TRBD2. This TCR was sampled from a man aged 45 to 65 with Graves' ophthalmopathy. Source material: blood. The DNA of the CDR3 is TGTGCCAGCAGTTTCGGGGCTAGCGGGTATGATGAGCAGTTCTTC. Its translation: CASSFGASGYDEQFF. The whole variable domain, remainder taken from reference TRBV28 and TRBJ2-1, is DVKVTQSSRYLVKRTGEKVFLECVQDMDHENMFWYRQDPGLGLRLIYFSYDVKMKEKGDIPEGYSVSREKKERFSLILESASTNQTSMYLCASSFGASGYDEQFFGPGTRLTVL.